Sequencing of this T cell receptor beta chain was carried out in a study of T cells after yellow fever vaccination. Overall study findings and caveats: Just a small share of clonotypes turned up in the CD4 compartment as well as the CD8 compartment. Once the booster was given, most primary-vaccination clones reappeared, at more than 95% for CD4 and roughly 90% for CD8.

V trimming: 4 bases; J trimming: 7 bases; junction bases outside the gene matches: 6. The CDR3 sequence is 13 residues long. The germline V gene has CDR1 DFQATT and CDR2 SNEGSKA (reference sequence). A single record per CDR3 protein comes from TCRdb applying MiXCR to the 5' RACE reads. The sample lists about 240,000 distinct CDR3 sequences; 6% to 7.5% were seen once. There are a few counts of this clonotype. Its antigen is as yet unknown. Specimen: CD4+ T cells sorted from PBMCs, collected 15 days after the yellow fever booster vaccination. The clonotype was recovered from a young man who received the YFV17D yellow fever vaccine. J is TRBJ1-4 and V is TRBV20-1; 7 positions agree with TRBD1. This chain's CDR3 is CSAIIGGGEKLFF. Here the CDR3 DNA reads TGCAGTGCTATCATAGGGGGCGGTGAAAAACTGTTTTTT.